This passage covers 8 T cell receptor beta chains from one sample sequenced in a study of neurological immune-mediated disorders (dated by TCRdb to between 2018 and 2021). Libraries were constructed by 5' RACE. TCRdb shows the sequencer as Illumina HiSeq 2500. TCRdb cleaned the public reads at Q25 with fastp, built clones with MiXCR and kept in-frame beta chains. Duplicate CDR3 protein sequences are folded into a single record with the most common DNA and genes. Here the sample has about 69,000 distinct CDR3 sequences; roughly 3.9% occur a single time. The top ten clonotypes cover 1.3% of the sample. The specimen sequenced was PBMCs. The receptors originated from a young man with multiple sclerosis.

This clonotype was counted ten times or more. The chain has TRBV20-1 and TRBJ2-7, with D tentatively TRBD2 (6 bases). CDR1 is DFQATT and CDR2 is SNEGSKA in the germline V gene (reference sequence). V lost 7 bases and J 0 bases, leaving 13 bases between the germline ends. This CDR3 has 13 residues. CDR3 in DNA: TGCAGTGTGTTAGCGGTTAACTCCTACGAGCAGTACTTC. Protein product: CSVLAVNSYEQYF.

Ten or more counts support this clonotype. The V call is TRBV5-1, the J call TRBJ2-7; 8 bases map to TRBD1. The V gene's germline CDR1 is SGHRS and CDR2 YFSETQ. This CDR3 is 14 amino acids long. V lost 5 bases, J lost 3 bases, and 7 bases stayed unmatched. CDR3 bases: TGCGCCAGCAGAGGACAGGGTGGGTACTACGAGCAGTACTTC. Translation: CASRGQGGYYEQYF.

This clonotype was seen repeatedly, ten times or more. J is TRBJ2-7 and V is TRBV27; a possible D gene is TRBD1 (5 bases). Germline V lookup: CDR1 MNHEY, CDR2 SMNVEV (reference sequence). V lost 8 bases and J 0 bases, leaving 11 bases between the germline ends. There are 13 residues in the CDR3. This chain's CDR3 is CASQGGNSYEQYF. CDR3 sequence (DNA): TGTGCCAGCCAGGGCGGTAACTCCTACGAGCAGTACTTC.

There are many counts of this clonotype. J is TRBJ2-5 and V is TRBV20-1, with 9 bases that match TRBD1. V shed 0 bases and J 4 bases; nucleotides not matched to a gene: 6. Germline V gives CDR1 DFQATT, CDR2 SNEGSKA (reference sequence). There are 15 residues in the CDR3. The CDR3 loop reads CSARDRTGAGETQYF. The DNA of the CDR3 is TGCAGTGCTAGAGATAGGACAGGGGCAGGAGAGACCCAGTACTTC.

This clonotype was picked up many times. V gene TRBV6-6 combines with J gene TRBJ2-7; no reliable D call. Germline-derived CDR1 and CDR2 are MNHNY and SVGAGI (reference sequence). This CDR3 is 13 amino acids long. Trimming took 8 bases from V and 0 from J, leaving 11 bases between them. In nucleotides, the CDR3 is TGTGCCAGCGTAAGGGAAAACTCCTACGAGCAGTACTTC. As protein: CASVRENSYEQYF.

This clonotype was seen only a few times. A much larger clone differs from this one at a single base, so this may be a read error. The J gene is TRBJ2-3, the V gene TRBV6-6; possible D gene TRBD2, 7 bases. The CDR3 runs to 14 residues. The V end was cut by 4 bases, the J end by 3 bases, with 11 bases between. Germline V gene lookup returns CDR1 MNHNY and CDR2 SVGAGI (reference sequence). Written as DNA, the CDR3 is TGTGCCAGCAGTTGGCGGGGGACAACAGATACGCAGTATTTT. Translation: CASSWRGTTDTQYF.

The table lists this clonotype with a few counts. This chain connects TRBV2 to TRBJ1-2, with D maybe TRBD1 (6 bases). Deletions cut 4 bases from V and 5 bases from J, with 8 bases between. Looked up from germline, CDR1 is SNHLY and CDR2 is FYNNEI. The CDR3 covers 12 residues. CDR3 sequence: CASSGGRYGYTF. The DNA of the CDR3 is TGTGCCAGCAGTGGGGGGCGTTATGGCTACACCTTC.

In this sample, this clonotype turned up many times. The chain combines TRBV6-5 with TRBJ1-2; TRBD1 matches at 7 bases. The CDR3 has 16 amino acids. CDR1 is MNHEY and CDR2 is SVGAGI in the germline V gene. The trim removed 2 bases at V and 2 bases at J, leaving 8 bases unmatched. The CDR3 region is CASSYTYRGDNYGYTF. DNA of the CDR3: TGTGCCAGCAGTTACACTTACAGGGGCGACAACTATGGCTACACCTTC.